The clone carrying this T cell receptor beta chain was detected only a few times. What it binds is unknown. TCRdb called the 5' RACE reads again in MiXCR, with one record for every CDR3 protein. The sample includes about 240,000 distinct CDR3 sequences, less than 10% of them seen just once. The data belong to a study of CD8 T cells in ankylosing spondylitis. Germline V lookup: CDR1 MNHEY, CDR2 SVGAGI. V dropped 5 bases and J dropped 6; count of bases not matched to a gene: 9. The CDR3 runs to 15 residues. Study findings and constraints: Reports say disease-linked clones showed up significantly more in matched ankylosing spondylitis synovial fluid. In the blood and synovial fluid of reactive arthritis, some motif variants had been previously reported.

This clonotype originated in a male donor with ankylosing spondylitis or in good health (not recorded which). The chain recombines TRBV6-5 with TRBJ1-4, with TRBD1 matching over 7 bases. Specimen: blood, either unsorted or a sorted T cell fraction (not recorded which). The CDR3 reads CASSVLTGKDEKLFF. DNA of the CDR3: TGTGCCAGCAGTGTACTGACAGGGAAAGATGAAAAACTGTTTTTT.